This T cell receptor beta chain was obtained from a study of shared clonotypes between healthy human individuals. About the study: The donor group consisted of a couple of women and three men, aged 18 to 49.

General observations from the study: Compared with memory subsets, naive subsets generally had larger estimated richness.

The authors ran the assay at deep level. Genomic DNA of every subset was divided equally among multiple immunoSEQ plates. Sequencing was performed with immunoSEQ multiplex PCR; in TCRdb, only in-frame clones are kept and a portion is missing. Among 2 million to 3 million clones, approximately 93% were seen once, and the ten largest hold 0.36%. Turning to this clone: As yet, its antigen is unknown.

J was trimmed by 3 bases and V by 4 bases; bases with no gene match: 6. Germline V gene sequence: CDR1 SGHDT, CDR2 YYEEEE. CDR3 length: 14 residues. The sequencing input was naive CD4+ T cells from PBMCs. Subset indicated: CD45RA+ positively selected. The rearrangement links TRBV5-6 to TRBJ1-2; TRBD1 aligns across 7 bases. This receptor was identified in a man aged 18 to 30 in good health. Some clones in this sample may be carry-over from other donors' samples. The CDR3 protein is CASSPRQGYYGYTF. The CDR3 DNA reads TGTGCCAGCAGCCCTAGACAGGGCTACTATGGCTACACCTTC.